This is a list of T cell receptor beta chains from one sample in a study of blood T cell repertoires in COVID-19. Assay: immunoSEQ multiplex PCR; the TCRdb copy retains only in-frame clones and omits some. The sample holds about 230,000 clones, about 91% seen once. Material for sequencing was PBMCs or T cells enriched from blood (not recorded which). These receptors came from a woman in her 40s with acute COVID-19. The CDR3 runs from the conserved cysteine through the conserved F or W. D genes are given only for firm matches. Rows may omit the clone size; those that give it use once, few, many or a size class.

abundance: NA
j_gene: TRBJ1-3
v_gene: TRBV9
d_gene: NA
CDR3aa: CASSVGLGGNSGNTIYF
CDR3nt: TGTGCCAGCAGCGTAGGTTTAGGGGGAAACTCTGGAAACACCATATATTTT

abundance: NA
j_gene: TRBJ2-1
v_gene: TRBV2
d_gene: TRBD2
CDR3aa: CASSEDGPLLGLAGLIVDEQFF
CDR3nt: TGTGCCAGCAGTGAAGATGGGCCTCTCCTGGGACTAGCGGGATTAATCGTTGATGAGCAGTTCTTC

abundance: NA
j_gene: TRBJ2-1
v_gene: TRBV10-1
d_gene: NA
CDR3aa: CASSELEGYSYNEQFF
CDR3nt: TGCGCCAGCAGTGAGTTGGAGGGGTACTCCTACAATGAGCAGTTCTTC

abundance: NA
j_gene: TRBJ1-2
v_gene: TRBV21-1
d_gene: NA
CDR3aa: CASSKGEGQGPTNYGYTF
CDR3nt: TGTGCCAGCAGCAAAGGAGAGGGACAGGGCCCAACTAACTATGGCTACACCTTC

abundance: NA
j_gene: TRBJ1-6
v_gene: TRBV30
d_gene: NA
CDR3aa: CAWKVGAGSPLHF
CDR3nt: TGTGCCTGGAAGGTGGGGGCGGGCTCACCCCTCCACTTT

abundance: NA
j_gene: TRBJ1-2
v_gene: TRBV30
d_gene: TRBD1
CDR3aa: CAWSAGTANYGYTF
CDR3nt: TGTGCCTGGAGTGCCGGGACAGCAAACTATGGCTACACCTTC

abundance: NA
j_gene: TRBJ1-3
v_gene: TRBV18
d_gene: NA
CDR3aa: CASSLETGRYSGNTIYF
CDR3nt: TGTGCCAGCTCACTCGAAACAGGGAGATACTCTGGAAACACCATATATTTT

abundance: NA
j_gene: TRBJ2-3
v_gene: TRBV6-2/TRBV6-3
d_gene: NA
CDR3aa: CASSYATPSLYF
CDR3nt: TGTGCCAGCAGTTACGCTACCCCCTCCCTGTATTTT

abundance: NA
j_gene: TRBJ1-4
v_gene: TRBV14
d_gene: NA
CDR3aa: CASSQPTATKLEKLFF
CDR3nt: TGTGCCAGCAGCCAACCAACAGCGACTAAACTAGAAAAACTGTTTTTT

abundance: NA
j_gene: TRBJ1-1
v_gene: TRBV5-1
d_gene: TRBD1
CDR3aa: CASSLGQGAPNTEAFF
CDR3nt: TGCGCCAGCAGCTTAGGACAGGGGGCTCCGAACACTGAAGCTTTCTTT

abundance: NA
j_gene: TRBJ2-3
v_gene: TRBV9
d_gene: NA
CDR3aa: CASSSSLAPSSTDTQYF
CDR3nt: TGTGCCAGCAGCTCAAGCCTCGCCCCATCCTCCACAGATACGCAGTATTTT

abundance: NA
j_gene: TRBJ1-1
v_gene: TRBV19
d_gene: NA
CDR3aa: CASQLRGTVKVGGDTEAFF
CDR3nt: TGTGCCAGCCAGTTGCGAGGTACAGTCAAAGTAGGAGGGGACACTGAAGCTTTCTTT

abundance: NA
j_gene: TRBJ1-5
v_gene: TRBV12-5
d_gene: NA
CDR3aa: CASGPPGNQPQHF
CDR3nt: TGTGCTAGTGGACCCCCGGGCAATCAGCCCCAGCATTTT

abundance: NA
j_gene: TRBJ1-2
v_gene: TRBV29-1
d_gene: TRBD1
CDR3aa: CSVPNWTGDIYGYTF
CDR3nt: TGCAGCGTGCCAAACTGGACAGGAGATATTTATGGCTACACCTTC

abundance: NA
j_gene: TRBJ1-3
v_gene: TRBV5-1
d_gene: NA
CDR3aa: CASSLAPNSGNTIYF
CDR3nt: TGCGCCAGCAGCTTGGCCCCAAACTCTGGAAACACCATATATTTT

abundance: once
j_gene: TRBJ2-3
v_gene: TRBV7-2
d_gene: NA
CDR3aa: CASSSRPGGTDTQYF
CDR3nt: TGTGCCAGCAGCTCCCGTCCGGGCGGGACAGATACGCAGTATTTT

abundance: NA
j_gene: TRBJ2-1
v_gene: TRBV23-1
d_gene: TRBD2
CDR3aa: CASSQSSGSMDNEQFF
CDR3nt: TGCGCCAGCAGTCAGTCTAGCGGGAGCATGGACAATGAGCAGTTCTTC

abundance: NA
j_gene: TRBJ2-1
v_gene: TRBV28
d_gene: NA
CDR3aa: CASSLPRGSSYNEQFF
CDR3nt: TGTGCCAGCAGTTTACCCCGGGGGAGCTCCTACAATGAGCAGTTCTTC

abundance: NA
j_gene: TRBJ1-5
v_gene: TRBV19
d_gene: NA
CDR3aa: CASSIWGQPQHF
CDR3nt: TGTGCCAGTAGTATTTGGGGCCAGCCCCAGCATTTT

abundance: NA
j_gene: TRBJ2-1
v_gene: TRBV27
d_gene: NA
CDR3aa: CASSPTPRGEQFF
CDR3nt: TGTGCCAGCAGCCCAACACCTCGAGGTGAGCAGTTCTTC

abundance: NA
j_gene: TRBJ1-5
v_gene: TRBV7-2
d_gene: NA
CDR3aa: CASSPYGSNQPQHF
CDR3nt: TGTGCCAGCAGCCCGTACGGTAGCAATCAGCCCCAGCATTTT

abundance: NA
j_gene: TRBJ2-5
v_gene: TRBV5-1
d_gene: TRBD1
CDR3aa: CASSLDGLLQGDQETQYF
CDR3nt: TGCGCCAGCAGCTTGGACGGGCTCTTACAGGGGGACCAAGAGACCCAGTACTTC

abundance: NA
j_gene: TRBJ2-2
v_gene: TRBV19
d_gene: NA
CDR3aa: CASSRWQATGTGELFF
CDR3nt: TGTGCCAGTAGTCGGTGGCAAGCCACGGGGACCGGGGAGCTGTTTTTT

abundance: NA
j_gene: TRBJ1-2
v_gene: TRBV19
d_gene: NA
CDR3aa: CASSMITPMYGYTF
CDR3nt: TGTGCCAGTAGTATGATAACCCCTATGTATGGCTACACCTTC

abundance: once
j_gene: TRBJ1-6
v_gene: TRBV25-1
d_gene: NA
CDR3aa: CASSPIAGRTGGESPLHF
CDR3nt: TGTGCCAGCAGTCCAATCGCCGGCCGGACGGGAGGGGAATCACCCCTCCACTTT

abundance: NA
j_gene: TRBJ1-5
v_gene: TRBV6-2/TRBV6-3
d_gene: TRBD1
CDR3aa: CASSPGQLTQPQHF
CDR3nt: TGTGCCAGCAGTCCGGGACAGCTCACTCAGCCCCAGCATTTT

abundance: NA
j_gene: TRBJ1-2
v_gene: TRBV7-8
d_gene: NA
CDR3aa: CASSLGQDPYGYTF
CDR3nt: TGTGCCAGCAGCTTAGGACAGGATCCCTATGGCTACACCTTC

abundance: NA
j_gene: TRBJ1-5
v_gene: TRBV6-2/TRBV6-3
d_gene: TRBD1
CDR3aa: CASSYGTGGPNQPQHF
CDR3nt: TGTGCCAGCAGTTACGGGACAGGGGGTCCCAATCAGCCCCAGCATTTT

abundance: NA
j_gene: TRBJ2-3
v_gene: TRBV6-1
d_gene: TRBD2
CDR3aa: CASSESSGGAGGTDTQYF
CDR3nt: TGTGCCAGCAGTGAATCTAGCGGGGGGGCCGGGGGCACAGATACGCAGTATTTT

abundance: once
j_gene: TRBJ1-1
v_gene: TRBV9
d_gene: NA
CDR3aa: CASSPRGRGMNTEAFF
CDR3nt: TGTGCCAGCAGCCCAAGGGGCAGGGGTATGAACACTGAAGCTTTCTTT

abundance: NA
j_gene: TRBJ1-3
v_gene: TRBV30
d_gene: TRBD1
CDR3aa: CAWSVLFHTTGQNSGNTIYF
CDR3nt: TGTGCCTGGAGTGTATTATTTCATACTACGGGACAGAACTCTGGAAACACCATATATTTT

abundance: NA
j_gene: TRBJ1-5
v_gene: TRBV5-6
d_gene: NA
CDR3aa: CASSLGQQGNQPQHF
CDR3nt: TGTGCCAGCAGCTTAGGGCAACAGGGCAATCAGCCCCAGCATTTT

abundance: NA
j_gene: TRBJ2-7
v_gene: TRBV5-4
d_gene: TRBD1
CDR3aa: CASSHAGTASYEQYF
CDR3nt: TGTGCCAGCAGCCACGCCGGGACAGCCTCCTACGAGCAGTACTTC

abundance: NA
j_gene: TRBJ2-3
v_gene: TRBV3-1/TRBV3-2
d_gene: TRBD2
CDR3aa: CASSGRGTDTQYF
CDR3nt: TGTGCCAGCAGCGGGAGGGGCACAGATACGCAGTATTTT

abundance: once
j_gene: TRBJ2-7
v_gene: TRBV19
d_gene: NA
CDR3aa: CASSIGAGVTYEQYF
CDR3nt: TGTGCCAGTAGTATAGGGGCAGGTGTAACCTACGAGCAGTACTTC